This is a list of T cell receptor beta chains from one sample in a study of blood T cell repertoires in COVID-19. Here immunoSEQ multiplex PCR was the method, and the copy in TCRdb shows in-frame clones only, minus some. The profile shows approximately 120,000 clones, approximately 71% of them singletons. The sample comprised peripheral blood. These receptors were collected from a woman in her seventies with acute or convalescent COVID-19. The CDR3 runs from the conserved cysteine through the conserved F or W. Each record gives: V gene, D gene, J gene, clone size, CDR3 DNA, CDR3 protein. The D gene is left open where the match is weak. Expanded clones get a size class; other rows say once, few or many, or leave the size out.

TRBV12-3/TRBV12-4	TRBD2	TRBJ2-3	.	TGTGCCAGCACCGGGACTAGGGCGCAGTATTTT	CASTGTRAQYF
TRBV10-3	TRBD2	TRBJ2-7	once	TGTGCCATCAGTGAGACTAGCGGGAGCTACGAGCAGTACTTC	CAISETSGSYEQYF
TRBV18	TRBD1	TRBJ1-2	.	TGTGCCAGCTCACCGCGACAGGCCTCCGACGAGACAGGGGGTGGCTACACCTTC	CASSPRQASDETGGGYTF
TRBV7-9	TRBD1	TRBJ1-6	.	TGTGCCAGCAGCTTACAGGGGGCGAATTCACCCCTCCACTTT	CASSLQGANSPLHF
TRBV29-1	.	TRBJ2-1	.	TGCAGCGTTGTCAACTACAATGAGCAGTTCTTC	CSVVNYNEQFF
TRBV5-3	TRBD1	TRBJ1-1	.	TGTGCCAGAAGCCCGGGGACAGGGAACACTGAAGCTTTCTTT	CARSPGTGNTEAFF
TRBV5-1	TRBD1	TRBJ2-7	.	TGCGCCAGCAGCCCCCGGACAGGGAGCTCCTACGAGCAGTACTTC	CASSPRTGSSYEQYF
TRBV11-2	TRBD1	TRBJ2-7	.	TGTGCCAGCAGCCTAGGACAGGGTCTATCCTACGAGCAGTACTTC	CASSLGQGLSYEQYF
TRBV9	TRBD1	TRBJ2-3	.	TGTGCCAGCAGCGGCTCTGGTGGGACAGGACTCTCTAGCACAGATACGCAGTATTTT	CASSGSGGTGLSSTDTQYF
TRBV23-1	TRBD1	TRBJ2-1	.	TGCGCCAGCAGTCAATCGCGCGGGACAGGGGAGAGGGGCTCCTACAATGAGCAGTTCTTC	CASSQSRGTGERGSYNEQFF
TRBV5-1	.	TRBJ1-2	.	TGCGCCAGCAGCAGACCGGGACAACAACCAGGCTACACCTTC	CASSRPGQQPGYTF
TRBV10-1	.	TRBJ2-5	.	TGCGCCAGCAGTGAGGGATTGGGAGATTCGGAGACCCAGTACTTC	CASSEGLGDSETQYF
TRBV28	.	TRBJ2-1	.	TGTGCCAGCAGTCCAACCGTACTCAATGAGCAGTTCTTC	CASSPTVLNEQFF
TRBV6-5	TRBD2	TRBJ2-3	.	TGTGCCAGCAGCGGCGGGACTAGCGGCACAGATACGCAGTATTTT	CASSGGTSGTDTQYF
TRBV6-6	TRBD1	TRBJ2-7	.	TGTGCCAGCAGTTACGGACAGGGGGGCGAGCAGTACTTC	CASSYGQGGEQYF
TRBV24-1	.	TRBJ2-3	.	TGTGCCACCAGCGGGACAAAACCCAATACGCAGTATTTT	CATSGTKPNTQYF
TRBV27	.	TRBJ2-3	.	TGTGCCAGCAGGTGGACAGGGAGGGTGTCAGATACGCAGTATTTT	CASRWTGRVSDTQYF
TRBV6-1	TRBD1	TRBJ1-2	.	TGTGCCAGCAGTGAAGCGGGGACAGGGTATGGCTACACCTTC	CASSEAGTGYGYTF
TRBV5-5	TRBD1	TRBJ1-1	.	TGTGCCAGCAGCTTGGAGACAGGGTGGGCTTTCTTT	CASSLETGWAFF
TRBV5-6	.	TRBJ1-2	few	TGTGCCAGCAGCTTGTGGCCGAGGGGCTACACCTTC	CASSLWPRGYTF
TRBV21-1	.	TRBJ1-2	.	TGTGCCAGCAGCAAAATTCGTTCGGCCGGAGGGTGCTTCTATGGCTACACCTTC	CASSKIRSAGGCFYGYTF
TRBV13	TRBD1	TRBJ2-1	.	TGTGCCAGCAGCTCGGCCTCAGGGGGTGGGAGCTCCTACAATGAGCAGTTCTTC	CASSSASGGGSSYNEQFF
TRBV27	.	TRBJ1-1	.	TGTGCCAGCAGTTCCGGAACCGACGAGGACACTGAAGCTTTCTTT	CASSSGTDEDTEAFF